This TCR beta chain was obtained from a study of cytomegalovirus exposure and HLA in healthy donors. In the PCR, 60 Vbeta and 13 Jbeta primers were used. The method was immunoSEQ multiplex PCR; TCRdb's version includes in-frame clones alone and lacks a portion of them. The table counts around 75,000 clones; roughly 0.89% lies in the top ten. Though nominally healthy at sampling, donors likely had unrecorded immune exposures. Germline V gene data show CDR1 as SGDLS and CDR2 as YYNGEE. This CDR3 region has 19 residues. The trim removed 1 base at V and 0 bases at J, leaving 10 bases unmatched. Sequenced: PBMCs. The source of this sequence is a boy younger than 18 in good health and CMV-seronegative. The chain employs TRBV9 and TRBJ2-5; 12 positions match TRBD2. For the CDR3, the DNA is TGTGCCAGCAGCGTATCCGCGACTAGCGGGGGATTATACCAAGAGACCCAGTACTTC. Its protein product is CASSVSATSGGLYQETQYF.